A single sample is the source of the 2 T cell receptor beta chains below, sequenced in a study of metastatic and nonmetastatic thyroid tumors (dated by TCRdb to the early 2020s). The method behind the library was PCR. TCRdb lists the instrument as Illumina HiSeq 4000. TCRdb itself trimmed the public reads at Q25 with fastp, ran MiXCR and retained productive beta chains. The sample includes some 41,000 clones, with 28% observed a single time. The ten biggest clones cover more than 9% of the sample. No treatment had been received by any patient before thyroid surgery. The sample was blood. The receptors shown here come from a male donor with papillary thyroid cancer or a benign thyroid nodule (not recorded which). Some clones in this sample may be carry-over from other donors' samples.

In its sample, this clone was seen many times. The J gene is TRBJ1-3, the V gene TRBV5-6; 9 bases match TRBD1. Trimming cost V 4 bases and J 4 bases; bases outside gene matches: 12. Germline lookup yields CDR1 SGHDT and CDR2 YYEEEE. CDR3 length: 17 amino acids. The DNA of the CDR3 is TGTGCCAGCAGCACGCCCACAGGGGGCGACCTCGGAAACACCATATATTTT. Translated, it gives CASSTPTGGDLGNTIYF.

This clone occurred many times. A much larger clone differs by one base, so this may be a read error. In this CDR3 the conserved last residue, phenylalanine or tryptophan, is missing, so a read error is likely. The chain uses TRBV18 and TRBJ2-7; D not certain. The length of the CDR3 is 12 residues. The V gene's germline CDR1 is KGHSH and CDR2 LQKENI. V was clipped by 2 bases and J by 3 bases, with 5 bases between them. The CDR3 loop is CASSPRHYEQYL. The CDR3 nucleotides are TGTGCCAGCTCACCAAGGCACTACGAGCAGTACCTC.